These 11 T cell receptor beta chains share one sample of origin, sequenced in a study of glioma-infiltrating T cells. The iRepertoire nested amplicon-rescue multiplex PCR amplified TCR alpha and beta CDR3s from RNA. TCRdb redid the calling of the multiplex PCR reads with MiXCR, one entry per CDR3 protein. Seen here are 93,000 or so distinct CDR3 sequences, approximately 28% observed once, and the top ten hold approximately 43%. The sample was glioma tissue, nonneoplastic brain tissue, or PBMCs (not recorded which). The receptor set was obtained from a human donor with low-grade glioma or glioblastoma, undergoing nonglioma brain surgery, or in good health (not recorded which).

This clonotype has a handful of counts. A single base separates this from a much larger clone, so it may be a read error. This sequence joins TRBV6-1 and TRBJ1-5, with TRBD1 identical over 8 bases. J gave up 4 bases and V 6 bases, and 8 bases lay outside the gene matches. This CDR3 comprises 15 residues. CDR1 and CDR2 (germline): MNHNS, SASEGT. The CDR3 sequence is CASRCTGGANQPQHF. Written as DNA, the CDR3 is TGTGCCAGCAGATGCACAGGGGGAGCGAATCAGCCCCAGCATTTT.

This clonotype was seen many times. This sequence joins TRBV20-1 and TRBJ2-5; no definite D call. With 3 bases removed from V and 6 bases from J, the gap between germline ends came to 17 bases. CDR3 length: 14 residues. The germline V gene has CDR1 DFQATT and CDR2 SNEGSKA (reference sequence). In nucleotides, the CDR3 is TGCAGTGCTAGCCTACCGGTCGGTATCCAGACCCAGTACTTC. Its protein is CSASLPVGIQTQYF.

Note on this clonotype: A much larger clone sits a single nucleotide away, making a read error possible. The chain links TRBV20-1 to TRBJ2-1, with 9 bases fitting TRBD1. Germline V gives CDR1 DFQATT, CDR2 SNEGSKA (reference sequence). The CDR3 runs to 16 residues. V lost 2 bases and J lost 10; bases outside the gene matches: 15. The CDR3, as DNA: TGCAGTGCTAGACTCGCGACCGGGACAGGGTCTAACGAGCAGTTCTTC. Protein product: CSARLATGTGSNEQFF.

A few counts support this clonotype. The V call is TRBV6-2 or TRBV6-3, the J call TRBJ2-3; the match to TRBD2 covers 15 bases. The CDR3 covers 15 residues. The V gene end was trimmed by 4 bases and the J gene end by 11 bases; junction bases not matched to a gene: 7. In germline, CDR1 is MNHEY, CDR2 SVGEGT. CDR3 nucleotide sequence: TGTGCCAGCAGTTGGACTAGCGGGGGGGCCGAGGAGCAGTATTTT. Encoded protein: CASSWTSGGAEEQYF.

In its sample, this clonotype was seen many times. The chain combines TRBV7-8 with TRBJ1-5; a possible D gene is TRBD1 (5 bases). Germline V gene lookup returns CDR1 SGHVS and CDR2 FQNEAQ. V was clipped by 2 bases and J by 3 bases, with 8 bases between them. The CDR3 is made up of 14 amino acids. The CDR3 spells CASSLLQVNQPQHF. The CDR3 DNA reads as TGTGCCAGCAGCTTACTACAGGTCAATCAGCCCCAGCATTTT.

This clonotype was seen only a few times. The chain has TRBV20-1 and TRBJ2-1, with D possibly TRBD2 on 5 matching bases. Deletions cut 7 bases from V and 3 bases from J, with 16 bases between. This CDR3 has 14 residues. Germline loops: CDR1 DFQATT, CDR2 SNEGSKA (reference sequence). CDR3 in amino acids: CSVRASFIYNEQFF. CDR3 nucleotides: TGCAGTGTCCGAGCTAGCTTTATCTACAATGAGCAGTTCTTC.

This chain joins TRBV4-3 and TRBJ2-7; D is tentatively TRBD1 or TRBD2 (5 bases each). V shed 3 bases and J shed 2 bases, with 8 bases lying between them. This CDR3 comprises 13 residues. Germline values: CDR1 LGHNA, CDR2 YSLEER. The CDR3 here is CASSQGVTYEQYF. DNA of the CDR3: TGCGCCAGCAGCCAGGGGGTAACCTACGAGCAGTACTTC.

The table lists this clonotype with a few counts. The chain is built from TRBV30 and TRBJ2-3, with D possibly matching TRBD1 (5 bases). V lost 5 bases, J lost 6 bases, and 21 bases lay in between. The length of the CDR3 is 15 residues. Germline V gene sequence: CDR1 GTSNPN, CDR2 SVGIG (reference sequence). This chain's CDR3 is CAWASGEGARDTQYF. CDR3 in DNA: TGTGCCTGGGCGAGTGGTGAAGGGGCTAGGGATACGCAGTATTTT.

At least ten counts were recorded for this clonotype. The CDR3 sequence is CSATSPGTGAYEQYF. CDR3 bases: TGCAGTGCCACTTCCCCCGGGACAGGCGCCTACGAGCAGTACTTC. V and J are TRBV20-1 and TRBJ2-7; 8 positions agree with TRBD1. CDR1 is DFQATT and CDR2 is SNEGSKA in the germline V gene (reference sequence). The V gene end was trimmed by 6 bases and the J gene end by 2 bases; junction bases not matched to a gene: 12. This CDR3 has 15 amino acids.

This clonotype was observed many times. V and J are TRBV29-1 and TRBJ2-3; 7 positions agree with TRBD2. After removal of 4 bases from V and 3 bases from J, the junction contained 7 bases not matched to a gene. The CDR3 has 14 residues. CDR1 and CDR2 from the germline V gene are SQVTM and ANQGSEA. The CDR3 bases are TGCAGCGTTGTGGGGGGGGGAGTGACAGATACGCAGTATTTT. This sequence encodes CSVVGGGVTDTQYF.

This clonotype was found a few times. This chain joins TRBV7-6 and TRBJ2-5, with 11 bases identical to TRBD1. This CDR3 has 15 amino acids. Germline V gives CDR1 SGHVS, CDR2 FNYEAQ. Trimming removed 5 bases from V and 7 bases from J; junction bases left unmatched: 9. CDR3 nucleotide sequence: TGTGCCAGCAGCCCCACGTCCGGGACAGGGGGGACCCAGTACTTC. This codes for CASSPTSGTGGTQYF.